The 14 T cell receptor beta chains listed next were all sequenced from one sample in a study of T-cell memory formation after mild COVID-19. TCRdb re-called the 5' RACE reads with MiXCR, one entry per CDR3 protein. The sample lists 400,000 or so distinct CDR3 sequences, around 19% occurring once. The sequenced sample was PBMCs or a T cell subset sorted from them (not recorded which). These receptors originate from an adult woman who had mild COVID-19 (a few samples of this study predate the infection). Cell type and time point are not known.

This chain connects TRBV5-5 to TRBJ2-1; unclear D gene. V dropped 3 bases and J dropped 0 bases, with 10 bases sitting between them. CDR3 size: 15 residues. The germline gives CDR1 SGHKS, CDR2 YYEKEE (reference sequence). CDR3 nucleotide sequence: TGTGCCAGCAGCTCCCCCCAGGTCTCCTACAATGAGCAGTTCTTC. This encodes CASSSPQVSYNEQFF.

J is TRBJ2-4 and V is TRBV24-1; D is perhaps TRBD1 or TRBD2 (5 bases each). Trimming took off 4 bases at V and 15 bases at J, with 15 bases between the two ends. Germline assignment: CDR1 KGHDR and CDR2 SFDVKD. This CDR3 has 12 residues. CDR3 sequence: CATSDWDGQAYF. CDR3 nucleotide sequence: TGTGCCACCAGTGACTGGGACGGTCAAGCGTACTTC.

This clonotype was picked up a small number of times. The chain links TRBV18 to TRBJ1-1; D is unclear. CDR3 size: 14 residues. V was cut by 0 bases and J by 3 bases, with 8 bases left in between. Germline V gene sequence: CDR1 KGHSH, CDR2 LQKENI. The CDR3: CASSPPGRHTEAFF. CDR3 DNA: TGTGCCAGCTCACCACCGGGCCGACACACTGAAGCTTTCTTT.

The rearrangement uses TRBV7-2 and TRBJ1-1; no clear D gene. Trimming cost V 6 bases and J 0 bases, with 20 bases left between them. The CDR3 loop spans 17 amino acids. Germline CDR1 is SGHTA and CDR2 is FQGNSA. The CDR3 protein is CASSKHGSRIVNTEAFF. CDR3 DNA: TGTGCCAGCAGTAAGCACGGGTCAAGAATCGTGAACACTGAAGCTTTCTTT.

This clonotype was seen only a few times. This rearrangement joins TRBV7-2 to TRBJ2-5; either TRBD1 or TRBD2 may fit D (5 bases each). The CDR3 totals 15 residues. Germline V lookup: CDR1 SGHTA, CDR2 FQGNSA. V was clipped by 5 bases and J by 4 bases, with 17 bases between them. The DNA for the CDR3 is TGTGCCAGCAGCGGGCGTTGGGGGTTCGGAGAGACCCAGTACTTC. The encoded protein is CASSGRWGFGETQYF.

This clonotype was detected a few times. V gene TRBV30 combines with J gene TRBJ2-1, with 10 bases that match TRBD2. The germline V gene encodes CDR1 GTSNPN and CDR2 SVGIG (reference sequence). The CDR3 runs to 15 residues. Trimming at V came to 3 bases and at J to 0 bases, leaving 2 bases not matched to a gene. Here the CDR3 reads CAWRLAGFSYNEQFF. The CDR3 nucleotides read TGTGCCTGGAGACTAGCGGGATTCTCCTACAATGAGCAGTTCTTC.

This clonotype was counted only a few times. CDR3 nucleotide sequence: TGCGCCAGCAGCCCCGGGACTAGCGGGAGGAAGAGCGAGCAGTTCTTC. Encoded protein: CASSPGTSGRKSEQFF. The chain has TRBV4-3 and TRBJ2-1; the match to TRBD2 covers 15 bases. After removal of 4 bases from V and 10 bases from J, the junction contained 8 bases not matched to a gene. CDR3 length: 16 amino acids. The V gene's germline CDR1 is LGHNA and CDR2 YSLEER.

This clonotype was picked up one time. This chain joins TRBV15 and TRBJ2-3; 9 nucleotides agree with TRBD2. With 0 bases clipped from V and 2 bases from J, the junction kept 6 bases outside the gene matches. This CDR3 has 17 amino acids. CDR1 LNHNV and CDR2 YYDKDF come from the germline V gene (reference sequence). CDR3 coding DNA: TGTGCCACCAGCAGAGAGAGGGCTAGCGGGGACACAGATACGCAGTATTTT. Translating it yields CATSRERASGDTDTQYF. Combining the CDR3 with reference TRBV15 and TRBJ2-3 gives the whole variable domain DAMVIQNPRYQVTQFGKPVTLSCSQTLNHNVMYWYQQKSSQAPKLLFHYYDKDFNNEADTPDNFQSRRPNTSFCFLDIRSPGLGDTAMYLCATSRERASGDTDTQYFGPGTRLTVL.

This clonotype was counted a few times. The chain has TRBV12-3 or TRBV12-4 and TRBJ1-2; D gene ambiguous. Trimming pared 6 bases from V and 4 bases from J, leaving 12 bases between. The CDR3 consists of 13 residues. The CDR3 DNA follows: TGTGCCAGCAGCCCTGCCCGGTCCTATGGCTACACCTTC. It is translated as CASSPARSYGYTF.

The gene calls are TRBV13 and TRBJ2-7; no clear D. In germline, CDR1 is PRHDT, CDR2 FYEKMQ (reference sequence). The CDR3 is made up of 12 amino acids. V lost 2 bases and J 5 bases, leaving 7 bases between the germline ends. CDR3 nucleotides: TGTGCCAGCAGCTTAACCTCGAACGAGCAGTACTTC. Its protein product is CASSLTSNEQYF.

This clonotype has only a few counts. This chain joins TRBV20-1 and TRBJ1-2; maybe TRBD1 (6 bases). With 5 bases removed from V and 1 base from J, the gap between germline ends came to 14 bases. In germline, CDR1 is DFQATT, CDR2 SNEGSKA (reference sequence). This CDR3 contains 14 residues. CDR3: CSAEDRIINYGYTF. The CDR3 bases are TGCAGTGCTGAAGACAGGATAATTAACTATGGCTACACCTTC.

The sample holds a few counts of this clonotype. The chain uses TRBV5-1 and TRBJ1-2, with D possibly matching TRBD1 (6 bases). CDR1 and CDR2 from the germline V gene are SGHRS and YFSETQ. This CDR3 has 14 residues. The germline V and J ends were trimmed by 4 bases and 3 bases, with 13 bases remaining between them. CDR3 region: CASSPGQGYYGYTF. The CDR3 bases are TGCGCCAGCAGCCCGGGACAAGGATACTATGGCTACACCTTC.

This clonotype was seen at least ten times. The rearrangement uses TRBV6-1 and TRBJ1-6; possibly TRBD1 for D (5 bases). The CDR3 covers 14 residues. Germline V gene lookup returns CDR1 MNHNS and CDR2 SASEGT. V was shortened by 4 bases and J by 2 bases, with 6 bases between the two germline ends. The CDR3 region is CASSAGPYNSPLHF. CDR3 nucleotides: TGTGCCAGCAGTGCAGGGCCCTATAATTCACCCCTCCACTTT.

The rearrangement links TRBV5-5 to TRBJ1-2, with 10 bases that match TRBD1. The CDR3 is 14 amino acids. J lost 5 bases, V lost 6 bases, and 7 bases had no gene match. CDR1 SGHKS and CDR2 YYEKEE come from the germline V gene (reference sequence). The CDR3 here is CASTPGDRGYGYTF. The CDR3 region has the DNA TGTGCCAGCACACCCGGGGACAGGGGATATGGCTACACCTTC.